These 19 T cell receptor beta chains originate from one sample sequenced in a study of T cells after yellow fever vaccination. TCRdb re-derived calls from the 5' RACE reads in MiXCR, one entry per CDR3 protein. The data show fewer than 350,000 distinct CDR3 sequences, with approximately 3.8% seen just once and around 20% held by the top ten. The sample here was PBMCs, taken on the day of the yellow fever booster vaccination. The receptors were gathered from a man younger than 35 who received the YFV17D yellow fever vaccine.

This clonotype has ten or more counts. The CDR3 here is CASSLGVGETQYF. The CDR3 nucleotides are TGTGCCAGCAGCTTAGGGGTCGGAGAGACCCAGTACTTC. The V gene is TRBV7-3, the J gene TRBJ2-5; D gene unclear. V dropped 2 bases and J dropped 4 bases, with 8 bases sitting between them. This CDR3 contains 13 residues. Looked up from germline, CDR1 is SGHTA and CDR2 is FQGTGA.

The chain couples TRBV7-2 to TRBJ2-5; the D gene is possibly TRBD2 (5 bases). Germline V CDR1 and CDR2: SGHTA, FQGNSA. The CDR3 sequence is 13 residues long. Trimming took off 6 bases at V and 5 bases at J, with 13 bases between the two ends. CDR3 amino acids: CASRRTRGETQYF. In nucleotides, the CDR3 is TGTGCCAGCAGGCGTACCAGAGGGGAGACCCAGTACTTC. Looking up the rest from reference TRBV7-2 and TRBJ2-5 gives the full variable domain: GAGVSQSPSNKVTEKGKDVELRCDPISGHTALYWYRQSLGQGLEFLIYFQGNSAPDKSGLPSDRFSAERTGGSVSTLTIQRTQQEDSAVYLCASRRTRGETQYFGPGTRLLVL.

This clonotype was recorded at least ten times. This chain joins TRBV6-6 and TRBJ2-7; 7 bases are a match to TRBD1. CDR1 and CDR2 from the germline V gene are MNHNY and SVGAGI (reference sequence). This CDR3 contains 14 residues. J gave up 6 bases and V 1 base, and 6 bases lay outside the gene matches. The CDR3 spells CASSYWDRRSEQYF. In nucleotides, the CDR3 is TGTGCCAGCAGTTACTGGGACAGAAGGTCCGAGCAGTACTTC.

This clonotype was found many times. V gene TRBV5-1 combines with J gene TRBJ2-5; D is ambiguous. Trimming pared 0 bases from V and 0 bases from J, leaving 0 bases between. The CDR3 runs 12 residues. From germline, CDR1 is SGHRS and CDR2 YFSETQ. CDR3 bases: TGCGCCAGCAGCTTGGACCAAGAGACCCAGTACTTC. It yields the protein CASSLDQETQYF.

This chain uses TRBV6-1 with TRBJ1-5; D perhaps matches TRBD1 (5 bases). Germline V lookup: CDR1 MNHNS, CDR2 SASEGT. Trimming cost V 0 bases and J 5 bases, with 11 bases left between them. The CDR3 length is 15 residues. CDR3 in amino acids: CASSEARGIYQPQHF. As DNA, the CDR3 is TGTGCCAGCAGTGAAGCTCGGGGGATCTATCAGCCCCAGCATTTT.

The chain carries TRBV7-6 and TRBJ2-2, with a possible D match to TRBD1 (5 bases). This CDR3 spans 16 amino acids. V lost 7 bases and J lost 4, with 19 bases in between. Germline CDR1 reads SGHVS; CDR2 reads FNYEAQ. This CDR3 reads CASTPEAGLSTGELFF. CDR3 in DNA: TGTGCCAGCACCCCAGAGGCAGGGCTGAGCACCGGGGAGCTGTTTTTT.

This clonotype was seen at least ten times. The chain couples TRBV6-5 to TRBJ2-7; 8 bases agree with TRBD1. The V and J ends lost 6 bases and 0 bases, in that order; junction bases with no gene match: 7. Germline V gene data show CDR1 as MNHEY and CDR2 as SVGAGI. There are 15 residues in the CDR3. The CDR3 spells CASSPGTGGSYEQYF. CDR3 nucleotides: TGTGCCAGCAGCCCCGGGACAGGAGGCTCCTACGAGCAGTACTTC.

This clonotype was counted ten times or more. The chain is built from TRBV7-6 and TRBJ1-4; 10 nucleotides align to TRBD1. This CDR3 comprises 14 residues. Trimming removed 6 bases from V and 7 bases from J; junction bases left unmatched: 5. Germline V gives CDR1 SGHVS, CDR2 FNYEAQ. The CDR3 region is CASRPGTGVEKLFF. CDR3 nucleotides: TGTGCCAGCAGGCCCGGGACAGGGGTTGAAAAACTGTTTTTT.

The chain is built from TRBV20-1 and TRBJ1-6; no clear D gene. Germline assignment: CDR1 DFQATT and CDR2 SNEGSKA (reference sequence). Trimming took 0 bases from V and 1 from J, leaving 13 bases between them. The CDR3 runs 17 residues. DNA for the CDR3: TGCAGTGCTAGAGATCAAAGTCGGGATTCCTATAATTCACCCCTCCACTTT. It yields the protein CSARDQSRDSYNSPLHF.

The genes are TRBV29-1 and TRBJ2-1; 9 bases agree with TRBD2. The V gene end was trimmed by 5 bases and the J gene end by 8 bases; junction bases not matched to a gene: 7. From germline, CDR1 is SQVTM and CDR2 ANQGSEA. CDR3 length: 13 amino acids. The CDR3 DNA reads TGCAGCGTTAGGCGGGGGGGCTGGGATGAGCAGTTCTTC. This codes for CSVRRGGWDEQFF.

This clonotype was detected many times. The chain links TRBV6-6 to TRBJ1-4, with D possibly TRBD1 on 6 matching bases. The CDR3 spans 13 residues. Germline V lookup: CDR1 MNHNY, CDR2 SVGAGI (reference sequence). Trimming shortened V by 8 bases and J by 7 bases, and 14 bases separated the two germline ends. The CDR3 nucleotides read TGTGCCAGCTGCGACAGGTCCCCTGAAAAACTGTTTTTT. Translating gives CASCDRSPEKLFF.

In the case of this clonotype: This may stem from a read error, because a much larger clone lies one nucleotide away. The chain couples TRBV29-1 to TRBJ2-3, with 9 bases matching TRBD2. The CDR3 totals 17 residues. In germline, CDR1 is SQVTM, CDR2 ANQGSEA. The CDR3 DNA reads TGCAGCGTTGAAGGGTGGCCCGCGGGGGGGGGCACAGATACGCAGTCTTTT. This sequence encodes CSVEGWPAGGGTDTQSF.

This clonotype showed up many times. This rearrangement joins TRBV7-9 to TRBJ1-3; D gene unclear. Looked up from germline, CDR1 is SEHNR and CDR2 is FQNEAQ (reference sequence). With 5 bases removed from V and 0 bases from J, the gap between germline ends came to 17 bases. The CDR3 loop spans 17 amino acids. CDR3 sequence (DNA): TGTGCCAGCAGCGCCTTGGTCAGCGGTGCCTCTGGAAACACCATATATTTT. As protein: CASSALVSGASGNTIYF.

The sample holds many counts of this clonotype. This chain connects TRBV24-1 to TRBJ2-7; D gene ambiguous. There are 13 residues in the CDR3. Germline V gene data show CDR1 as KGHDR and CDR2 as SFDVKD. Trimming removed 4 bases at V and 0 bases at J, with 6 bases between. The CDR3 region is CATSEHSSYEQYV. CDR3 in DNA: TGTGCCACCAGTGAGCACAGCTCCTACGAGCAGTACGTC.

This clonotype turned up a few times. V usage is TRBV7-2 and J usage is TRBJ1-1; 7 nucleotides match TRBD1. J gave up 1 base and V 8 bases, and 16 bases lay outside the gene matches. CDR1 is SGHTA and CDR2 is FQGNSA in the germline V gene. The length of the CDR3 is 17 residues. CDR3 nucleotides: TGTGCCAGCTCCCCCTCCGCGGGACAGCCTAGGAACACTGAAGCTTTCTTT. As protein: CASSPSAGQPRNTEAFF.

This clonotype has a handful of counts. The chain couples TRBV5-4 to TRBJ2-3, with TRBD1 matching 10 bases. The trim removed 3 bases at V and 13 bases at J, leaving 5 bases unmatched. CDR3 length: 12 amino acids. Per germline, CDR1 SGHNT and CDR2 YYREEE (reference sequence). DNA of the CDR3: TGTGCCAGCAGCTGGACCGGGACAGGGGAGTATTTT. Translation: CASSWTGTGEYF. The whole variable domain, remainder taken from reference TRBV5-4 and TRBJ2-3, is ETGVTQSPTHLIKTRGQQVTLRCSSQSGHNTVSWYQQALGQGPQFIFQYYREEENGRGNFPPRFSGLQFPNYSSELNVNALELDDSALYLCASSWTGTGEYFGPGTRLTVL.

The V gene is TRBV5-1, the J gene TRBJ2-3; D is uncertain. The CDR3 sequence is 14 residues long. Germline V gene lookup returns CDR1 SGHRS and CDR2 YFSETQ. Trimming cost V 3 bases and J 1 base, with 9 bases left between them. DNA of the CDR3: TGCGCCAGCAGCTGGGGTCGGGGCACAGATACGCAGTATTTT. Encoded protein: CASSWGRGTDTQYF.

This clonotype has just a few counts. CDR3 protein: CASRATWTRQNTGELFF. CDR3 DNA: TGTGCCAGCAGGGCAACTTGGACACGTCAGAACACCGGGGAGCTGTTTTTT. This rearrangement joins TRBV7-9 to TRBJ2-2; D is perhaps TRBD1 (5 bases). V was trimmed by 6 bases and J by 1 base, leaving 18 bases between them. This CDR3 is 17 amino acids long. Germline V gives CDR1 SEHNR, CDR2 FQNEAQ (reference sequence).

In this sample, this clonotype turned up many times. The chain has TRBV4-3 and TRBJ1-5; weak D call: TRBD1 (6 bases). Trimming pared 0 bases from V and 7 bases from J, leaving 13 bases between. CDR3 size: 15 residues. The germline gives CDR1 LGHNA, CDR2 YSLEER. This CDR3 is CASSQDSQGNQPQHF. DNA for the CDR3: TGCGCCAGCAGCCAAGATAGTCAGGGGAACCAGCCCCAGCATTTT.